The 30 T cell receptor beta chains listed next were all sequenced from one sample in a study of human T cells and chemical hapten exposure. Time point denoted: patch test 3, about 24 weeks after DPC sensitization. Documented treatment: therapeutic diphenylcyclopropenone sensitization with weekly scalp DPC. In TCRdb, the RACE reads were re-called with MiXCR into one record per CDR3 protein. The sample consists of 95,000 to 150,000 distinct CDR3 sequences, around 11% of them appearing once. Sequences were derived from whole blood, sampled in connection with sensitization to the hapten diphenylcyclopropenone (DPC). The receptor set was obtained from a woman between 45 and 60 years old with alopecia areata. Some clones in this sample may be carry-over from other donors' samples.

The chain employs TRBV27 and TRBJ2-1; 10 bases map to TRBD2. The CDR3 consists of 16 residues. The ends lost 2 bases at V and 6 bases at J; junction bases unmatched: 7. The germline V gene has CDR1 MNHEY and CDR2 SMNVEV (reference sequence). CDR3 DNA: TGTGCCAGCAGTTTAGGGGCTAGCGGGAGTCTCAATGAGCAGTTCTTC. It specifies CASSLGASGSLNEQFF.

The chain joins TRBV2 to TRBJ1-5; D remains unclear. Germline V gene data show CDR1 as SNHLY and CDR2 as FYNNEI. The CDR3 extends over 16 amino acids. Trimming cost V 1 base and J 0 bases, with 10 bases left between them. CDR3 nucleotides: TGTGCCAGCAGTGAAGGGGCAGACAATAGCAATCAGCCCCAGCATTTT. Translated, it gives CASSEGADNSNQPQHF.

This clonotype has only a few counts. The gene calls are TRBV10-3 and TRBJ2-1, with a weak D call TRBD2 (6 bases). V shed 1 base and J shed 0 bases, with 10 bases lying between them. This CDR3 region has 16 residues. Germline CDR1 reads ENHRY; CDR2 reads SYGVKD. The CDR3 DNA reads TGTGCCATCAGTGAGTTGGTGACTAGCTCCTACAATGAGCAGTTCTTC. Translated: CAISELVTSSYNEQFF.

The CDR3 region is CASSLITGVTTEAFF. The CDR3 region has the DNA TGTGCCAGCAGCTTAATCACAGGGGTGACCACTGAAGCTTTCTTT. This chain connects TRBV7-2 to TRBJ1-1; TRBD1 matches at 7 bases. Germline CDR1 and CDR2: SGHTA and FQGNSA. V was pared by 2 bases and J by 4 bases, with 7 bases of the junction left unmatched. This CDR3 is built from 15 residues.

This clonotype occurred many times. The V gene is TRBV20-1, the J gene TRBJ1-2; D unclear. The germline CDR1 and CDR2 sequences are DFQATT and SNEGSKA (reference sequence). Trimming pared 3 bases from V and 1 base from J, leaving 15 bases between. This CDR3 comprises 15 residues. CDR3 sequence: CSARPHRADNYGYTF. The CDR3 bases are TGCAGTGCTAGGCCCCACCGAGCAGATAACTATGGCTACACCTTC.

Concerning this clonotype: One base away lies a much larger clone, so this may be a sequencing read error. The rearrangement links TRBV20-1 to TRBJ2-5; TRBD1 or TRBD2 may be the D gene (5 bases each). Per germline, CDR1 DFQATT and CDR2 SNEGSKA (reference sequence). There are 12 residues in the CDR3. For the CDR3, the DNA is TGCAGTGCTACGGGGCGTCAAGAGAACCAGTACTTC. Translated, it gives CSATGRQENQYF.

This clonotype was counted many times. The J gene is TRBJ2-1, the V gene TRBV6-5, with D unresolved. The ends were cut back, 2 bases at V and 4 bases at J, with 9 bases in the middle. The germline V gene has CDR1 MNHEY and CDR2 SVGAGI. CDR3 length: 14 residues. CDR3 in DNA: TGTGCCAGCAGTTACACGGACGGGTACAATGAGCAGTTCTTC. This gives the protein CASSYTDGYNEQFF.

This clonotype was observed a handful of times. This chain links TRBV29-1 with TRBJ2-5, with D possibly TRBD1 on 5 matching bases. There are 13 residues in the CDR3. V lost 6 bases and J lost 1, with 12 bases in between. Germline V lookup: CDR1 SQVTM, CDR2 ANQGSEA. The CDR3 DNA is TGCAGCGTCGGACCCCAGGGCCAAGAGACCCAGTACTTC. Encoded protein: CSVGPQGQETQYF.

This clonotype has at least ten counts. At one end, the junction sequence differs from germline, possibly due to a read error. J is TRBJ2-7 and V is TRBV6-1; TRBD2 aligns across 11 bases. Germline values: CDR1 MNHNS, CDR2 SASEGT. This CDR3 region has 12 residues. The CDR3 loop reads CASRGELAGGAF. Written as DNA, the CDR3 is TGTGCCAGCAGAGGAGAGCTAGCGGGAGGAGCCTTC.

This chain joins TRBV27 and TRBJ1-1, with D possibly matching TRBD1 (6 bases). The CDR3 consists of 18 residues. Looked up from germline, CDR1 is MNHEY and CDR2 is SMNVEV (reference sequence). V gave up 0 bases and J gave up 5 bases, with 22 bases separating them. CDR3 nucleotide sequence: TGTGCCAGCAGTTTATCTGGTGGTCAGGGGACCATGGGTACTGAAGCTTTCTTT. It is translated as CASSLSGGQGTMGTEAFF.

This clonotype has only a few counts. The chain joins TRBV12-3 or TRBV12-4 to TRBJ2-3; no clear D gene. Trimming took 4 bases from V and 6 from J, leaving 2 bases between them. This CDR3 is 10 amino acids long. CDR3: CASSWDTQYF. CDR3 bases: TGTGCCAGCAGTTGGGATACGCAGTATTTT.

The gene calls are TRBV20-1 and TRBJ2-3; D perhaps matches TRBD2 (5 bases). The germline V gene encodes CDR1 DFQATT and CDR2 SNEGSKA (reference sequence). The CDR3 sequence is 15 residues long. The ends were cut back, 2 bases at V and 2 bases at J, with 14 bases in the middle. The CDR3 protein is CSARQQRSYTDTQYF. CDR3 nucleotide sequence: TGCAGTGCTAGACAGCAGCGGAGCTACACAGATACGCAGTATTTT.

This clonotype has just a few counts. CDR3 loop: CSVRDRGQYNEQFF. CDR3 bases: TGCAGCGTCCGGGACAGGGGGCAATACAATGAGCAGTTCTTC. The chain uses TRBV29-1 and TRBJ2-1; 12 bases agree with TRBD1. Germline V gene sequence: CDR1 SQVTM, CDR2 ANQGSEA. The CDR3 consists of 14 residues. Trimming took 6 bases from V and 4 from J; bases not matched to a gene: 4.

CDR3 loop: CASSVLAASGGYEQYF. CDR3 bases: TGTGCCAGCAGCGTGTTGGCAGCTAGCGGGGGCTACGAGCAGTACTTC. The V call is TRBV7-2, the J call TRBJ2-7, with TRBD2 matching 10 bases. Germline CDR1 and CDR2: SGHTA and FQGNSA. J was trimmed by 3 bases and V by 5 bases; bases with no gene match: 10. The CDR3 is made up of 16 amino acids.

CDR3 in amino acids: CASSYPRDTGNEQFF. CDR3 sequence (DNA): TGTGCCAGCAGTTACCCCAGGGACACTGGGAATGAGCAGTTCTTC. The chain carries TRBV6-2 or TRBV6-3 and TRBJ2-1; tentatively, D is TRBD1 (6 bases). This CDR3 contains 15 residues. Per the germline V gene, CDR1 is MNHEY and CDR2 is SVGEGT. Between the trimmed V and J ends, which lost 2 bases and 7 bases, there was a span of 15 bases.

In this sample, this clonotype turned up once. The CDR3 carries no conserved terminal phenylalanine or tryptophan, so it likely arises from a read error. The chain employs TRBV9 and TRBJ1-5; 10 bases fit TRBD1. CDR3 length: 15 residues. V was pared by 3 bases and J by 5 bases, with 5 bases of the junction left unmatched. CDR1 SGDLS and CDR2 YYNGEE come from the germline V gene. The CDR3 is CASSGQGAYDQPQHY. CDR3 coding DNA: TGTGCCAGCAGCGGACAGGGGGCGTACGATCAGCCCCAGCATTAT.

This clonotype has ten or more counts. The V and J genes are TRBV7-2 and TRBJ2-7; D gene ambiguous. The CDR3 covers 13 residues. V was shortened by 5 bases and J by 6 bases, with 14 bases between the two germline ends. Germline assignment: CDR1 SGHTA and CDR2 FQGNSA. CDR3 sequence: CASSLDGWGEQYF. The CDR3 region has the DNA TGTGCCAGCAGCCTCGACGGCTGGGGCGAGCAGTACTTC.

This clonotype has a handful of counts. V gene TRBV29-1 combines with J gene TRBJ2-6; 9 bases agree with TRBD1. The CDR3 runs 17 residues. Trimming took 5 bases from V and 4 from J; bases not matched to a gene: 12. Germline V gene data show CDR1 as SQVTM and CDR2 as ANQGSEA. CDR3 in DNA: TGCAGCGTTCCCGTTGACAGGGGGGAAGCGGGGGCCAACGTCCTGACTTTC. This translates into CSVPVDRGEAGANVLTF.

This clonotype was counted between two and nine times. The rearrangement links TRBV10-3 to TRBJ2-1, with 8 nucleotides matching TRBD2. The V gene end was trimmed by 4 bases and the J gene end by 8 bases; junction bases not matched to a gene: 7. The V gene's germline CDR1 is ENHRY and CDR2 SYGVKD. CDR3 length: 14 amino acids. The CDR3 region is CAISAGTSSDEQFF. The CDR3 coding sequence is TGTGCCATCAGTGCGGGGACTAGTAGCGATGAGCAGTTCTTC.

This chain links TRBV15 with TRBJ2-7; D gene ambiguous. The germline V gene has CDR1 LNHNV and CDR2 YYDKDF (reference sequence). The CDR3 runs 12 residues. V gave up 3 bases and J gave up 5 bases, with 8 bases separating them. The CDR3 spells CATSSRDDEQYF. The CDR3, as DNA: TGTGCCACCAGCAGCCGAGATGACGAGCAGTACTTC.

This clonotype came up many times. V gene TRBV9 combines with J gene TRBJ2-1; D remains unclear. Germline assignment: CDR1 SGDLS and CDR2 YYNGEE. The V end lost 0 bases, the J end lost 3 bases, and 10 bases lay between the germline ends. The CDR3 runs to 15 residues. The CDR3 loop reads CASSVVGSGYNEQFF. The DNA for the CDR3 is TGTGCCAGCAGCGTAGTTGGATCCGGCTACAATGAGCAGTTCTTC.

The chain uses TRBV5-1 and TRBJ1-1; D is undetermined. V was pared by 1 base and J by 1 base, with 8 bases between. This CDR3 region has 14 residues. Germline-derived CDR1 and CDR2 are SGHRS and YFSETQ. The CDR3 loop is CASSLLVQNTEAFF. CDR3 in DNA: TGCGCCAGCAGCTTGCTGGTTCAGAACACTGAAGCTTTCTTT.

V and J are TRBV29-1 and TRBJ2-1, with 7 bases lining up with TRBD2. Germline V gene sequence: CDR1 SQVTM, CDR2 ANQGSEA. The CDR3 spans 15 residues. V was clipped by 8 bases and J by 4 bases; unmatched bases: 14. CDR3 sequence (DNA): TGCAGCCCGAAGTTGTACGCGGGGGAATACAATGAGCAGTTCTTC. It encodes CSPKLYAGEYNEQFF.

The sample holds many counts of this clonotype. This chain links TRBV7-2 with TRBJ2-1; D perhaps matches TRBD1 (5 bases). With 2 bases removed from V and 4 bases from J, the gap between germline ends came to 18 bases. Looked up from germline, CDR1 is SGHTA and CDR2 is FQGNSA. The CDR3 has 17 residues. Written as DNA, the CDR3 is TGTGCCAGCAGCTTAAGGGGAAGAGCGAGAGATTACAATGAGCAGTTCTTC. It specifies CASSLRGRARDYNEQFF.

This clonotype was recorded a few times. The rearrangement uses TRBV5-1 and TRBJ1-4; D gene uncertain. V lost 4 bases to trimming and J lost 7 bases, with 11 bases between them. The CDR3 is made up of 13 amino acids. Per the germline V gene, CDR1 is SGHRS and CDR2 is YFSETQ. CDR3 DNA sequence: TGCGCCAGCAGCCCTAGTCCCAGTGAAAAACTGTTTTTT. This sequence encodes CASSPSPSEKLFF.

This clonotype was observed at least ten times. J is TRBJ2-3 and V is TRBV6-5; 10 bases match TRBD2. With V trimmed by 4 bases and J by 5 bases, 6 bases remained unmatched. This CDR3 contains 15 residues. Germline V gives CDR1 MNHEY, CDR2 SVGAGI. For the CDR3, the DNA is TGTGCCAGCAGTTCAAGCGGGGGGGCCGTAGATACGCAGTATTTT. Its protein is CASSSSGGAVDTQYF.

The chain has TRBV12-3 or TRBV12-4 and TRBJ2-3, with a weak D call TRBD2 (5 bases). V lost 2 bases to trimming and J lost 6 bases, with 12 bases between them. This CDR3 contains 14 residues. CDR3 sequence (DNA): TGTGCCAGCAGTTTAAGAGGGAGAGGGGATACGCAGTATTTT. Residues: CASSLRGRGDTQYF.

This chain links TRBV12-5 with TRBJ1-1; TRBD1 matches at 7 bases. Germline V lookup: CDR1 LGHNT, CDR2 FRNRAP. The CDR3 totals 20 residues. The ends lost 1 base at V and 3 bases at J; junction bases unmatched: 20. This CDR3 reads CASGLDIWVDREETDTEAFF. CDR3 bases: TGTGCTAGTGGTTTGGACATATGGGTCGACAGGGAAGAAACGGACACTGAAGCTTTCTTT.

The genes are TRBV27 and TRBJ2-1, with D possibly matching TRBD1 (5 bases). Germline CDR1 and CDR2: MNHEY and SMNVEV (reference sequence). The CDR3 loop spans 11 amino acids. V dropped 10 bases and J dropped 9 bases, with 13 bases sitting between them. CDR3 in DNA: TGTGCCACCCGTCAGCAGGGTGAGCAGTTCTTC. Translating gives CATRQQGEQFF.

This chain uses TRBV7-6 with TRBJ2-5; D is possibly TRBD2 (6 bases). The germline CDR1 and CDR2 sequences are SGHVS and FNYEAQ. V shed 8 bases and J shed 4 bases, with 17 bases lying between them. The length of the CDR3 is 14 residues. CDR3 loop: CASRDGGVAETQYF. DNA for the CDR3: TGTGCCAGCCGGGACGGAGGGGTCGCAGAGACCCAGTACTTC.